This passage covers 10 T cell receptor beta chains from one sample sequenced in a study of cytomegalovirus exposure and HLA in healthy donors (dated by TCRdb to the late 2010s). The library relied on the immunoSEQ multiplex PCR assay. A mixture of 60 forward primers for TCR Vbeta segments and 13 reverse primers for TCR Jbeta segments was used in the multiplex PCR. This immuneACCESS table, as held by TCRdb, lists in-frame sequences with V and J called but not all clones. Of the missing ones, under half trace to an unresolved V gene in checked studies; the others have no known cause. The table of this sample itemizes around 200,000 clones. The top ten clones comprise 0.65% to 0.9% of the sample. Sequencing input: PBMCs. The receptors shown here come from a woman between 18 and 29 years old in good health and CMV-seropositive.

The chain joins TRBV5-6 to TRBJ1-2, with 7 bases fitting TRBD1. CDR1 is SGHDT, CDR2 YYEEEE, per germline. This CDR3 has 13 amino acids. With V trimmed by 2 bases and J by 6 bases, 4 bases remained unmatched. The CDR3 loop reads CASSFQGVDGYTF. The CDR3 region has the DNA TGTGCCAGCAGCTTCCAGGGGGTGGATGGCTACACCTTC.

The chain employs TRBV4-1 and TRBJ2-7; 10 bases are shared with TRBD2. This CDR3 comprises 17 residues. Germline trimming cut 1 base from V and 6 bases from J; bases unmatched to any gene: 12. The germline V gene encodes CDR1 MGHRA and CDR2 YSYEKL. The CDR3: CASSQGFQREGRVEQYF. The CDR3 DNA is TGCGCCAGCAGCCAAGGCTTCCAGCGGGAGGGCCGCGTCGAGCAGTACTTC.

The chain carries TRBV5-6 and TRBJ2-1, with D tentatively TRBD2 (5 bases). The V end was cut by 0 bases, the J end by 9 bases, with 13 bases between. Looked up from germline, CDR1 is SGHDT and CDR2 is YYEEEE. The CDR3 has 14 residues. The CDR3 coding sequence is TGTGCCAGCAGCTTGGAGCCGGGGTTAGGTGAGCAGTTCTTC. Translation: CASSLEPGLGEQFF.

This sequence joins TRBV7-2 and TRBJ1-4, with no clear D. The V end was cut by 5 bases, the J end by 5 bases, with 15 bases between. The CDR3 runs 15 residues. Germline V gene sequence: CDR1 SGHTA, CDR2 FQGNSA. DNA of the CDR3: TGTGCCAGCAGCCTTGCGGGAAACTCAAATGAAAAACTGTTTTTT. This sequence encodes CASSLAGNSNEKLFF.

V usage is TRBV9 and J usage is TRBJ2-1; tentatively, D is TRBD1 (7 bases). The CDR3 runs to 16 residues. CDR1 and CDR2 (germline): SGDLS, YYNGEE. V shed 0 bases and J shed 7 bases, with 17 bases lying between them. CDR3: CASSVDLAGGQNEQFF. For the CDR3, the DNA is TGTGCCAGCAGCGTAGATCTAGCAGGGGGGCAAAATGAGCAGTTCTTC.

The chain couples TRBV7-9 to TRBJ1-2; maybe TRBD1 (6 bases). The germline V gene has CDR1 SEHNR and CDR2 FQNEAQ (reference sequence). V lost 5 bases, J lost 1 base, and 8 bases lay in between. The CDR3 is made up of 13 amino acids. The CDR3 DNA follows: TGTGCCAGCAGCCACAGGGATAACTATGGCTACACCTTC. It encodes CASSHRDNYGYTF.

The rearrangement joins TRBV18 to TRBJ2-7, with no clear D. With 1 base removed from V and 4 bases from J, the gap between germline ends came to 8 bases. The CDR3 runs to 13 residues. Germline loops: CDR1 KGHSH, CDR2 LQKENI. The CDR3 region is CASSPLEWYEQYF. The DNA of the CDR3 is TGTGCCAGCTCACCACTAGAGTGGTACGAGCAGTACTTC.

CDR3 sequence (DNA): TGTGCCAGCAGCTTACAGGGGGAAAATCAGCCCCAGCATTTT. This gives the protein CASSLQGENQPQHF. This chain connects TRBV5-6 to TRBJ1-5; 8 nucleotides align to TRBD1. The J segment lost 4 bases and the V segment lost 2 bases, leaving 2 bases of the junction unmatched. This CDR3 has 14 amino acids. CDR1 and CDR2 from the germline V gene are SGHDT and YYEEEE.

The chain links TRBV6-5 to TRBJ1-2; D is possibly TRBD1 (6 bases). Deletions cut 0 bases from V and 8 bases from J, with 16 bases between. The CDR3 is made up of 15 amino acids. Germline CDR1 and CDR2: MNHEY and SVGAGI. CDR3: CASSYSQGRTSGYTF. The CDR3, as DNA: TGTGCCAGCAGTTACTCTCAGGGGCGGACTTCAGGCTACACCTTC.

The rearrangement joins TRBV27 to TRBJ2-3; TRBD2 might be the D (5 bases). This CDR3 spans 14 amino acids. Trimming shortened V by 2 bases and J by 4 bases, and 10 bases separated the two germline ends. Germline V gene lookup returns CDR1 MNHEY and CDR2 SMNVEV (reference sequence). This chain's CDR3 is CASSLQLAADTQYF. The CDR3 nucleotides read TGTGCCAGCAGTTTACAGCTAGCCGCAGATACGCAGTATTTT.